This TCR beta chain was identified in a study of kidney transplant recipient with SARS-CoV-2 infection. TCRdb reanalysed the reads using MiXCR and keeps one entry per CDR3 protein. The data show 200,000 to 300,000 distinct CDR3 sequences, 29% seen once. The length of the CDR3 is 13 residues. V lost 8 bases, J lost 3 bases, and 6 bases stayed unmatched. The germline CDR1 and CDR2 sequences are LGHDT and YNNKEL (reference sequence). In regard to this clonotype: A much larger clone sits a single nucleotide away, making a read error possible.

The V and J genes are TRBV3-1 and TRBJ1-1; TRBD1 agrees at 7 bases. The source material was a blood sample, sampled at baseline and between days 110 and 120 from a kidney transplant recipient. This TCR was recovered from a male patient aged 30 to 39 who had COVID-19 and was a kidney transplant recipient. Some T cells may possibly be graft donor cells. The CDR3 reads CASGAQGDTEAFF. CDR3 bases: TGTGCCAGCGGCGCGCAGGGGGACACTGAAGCTTTCTTT.